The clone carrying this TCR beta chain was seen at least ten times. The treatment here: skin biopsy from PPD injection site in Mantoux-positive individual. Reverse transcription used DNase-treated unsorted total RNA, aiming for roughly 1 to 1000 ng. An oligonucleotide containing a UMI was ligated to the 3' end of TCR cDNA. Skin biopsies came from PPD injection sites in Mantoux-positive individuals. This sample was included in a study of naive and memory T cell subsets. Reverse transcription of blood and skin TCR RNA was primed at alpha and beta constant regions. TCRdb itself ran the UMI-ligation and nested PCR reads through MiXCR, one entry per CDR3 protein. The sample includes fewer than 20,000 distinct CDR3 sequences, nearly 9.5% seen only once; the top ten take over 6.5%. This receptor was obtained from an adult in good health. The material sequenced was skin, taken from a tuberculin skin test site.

The CDR3 here is CASSLIRGGRSNEQFF. The CDR3 bases are TGCGCCAGCAGCTTGATACGGGGGGGCCGGAGCAATGAGCAGTTCTTC. The chain couples TRBV5-1 to TRBJ2-1, with 8 nucleotides matching TRBD2. The ends lost 1 base at V and 6 bases at J; junction bases unmatched: 9. This CDR3 spans 16 amino acids. Per the germline V gene, CDR1 is SGHRS and CDR2 is YFSETQ.